The next 15 T cell receptor beta chains were all read from a single sample in a study of blood T cell repertoires in COVID-19. TCRdb's table, derived via immunoSEQ multiplex PCR, lists solely in-frame clones and lacks some. The profile shows 400,000 or so clones, over 75% of them singletons. The sample was PBMCs or T cells enriched from blood (not recorded which). Receptor source: a middle-aged man in a cohort exposed to, infected with or recovered from COVID-19 (not recorded which).

This rearrangement joins TRBV6-1 to TRBJ1-5; D is perhaps TRBD1 (6 bases). This CDR3 has 15 residues. V lost 2 bases, J lost 7 bases, and 15 bases lay in between. CDR1 is MNHNS, CDR2 SASEGT, per germline. The CDR3 here is CASSEYEGVGQPQHF. The CDR3, as DNA: TGTGCCAGCAGTGAATATGAGGGGGTAGGGCAGCCCCAGCATTTT.

The rearrangement links TRBV4-1 to TRBJ1-2; 10 nucleotides agree with TRBD1. The V and J ends lost 4 bases and 2 bases, in that order; junction bases with no gene match: 4. CDR3 length equals 15 residues. Germline-derived CDR1 and CDR2 are MGHRA and YSYEKL. CDR3 bases: TGCGCCAGCAGCCCCTCGGGACAGGGGAACTATGGCTACACCTTC. It specifies CASSPSGQGNYGYTF.

CDR3 sequence: CASRGLAVSYNEQFF. The CDR3 region has the DNA TGTGCCAGCAGGGGACTAGCTGTATCCTACAATGAGCAGTTCTTC. V usage is TRBV2 and J usage is TRBJ2-1, with 9 bases aligning to TRBD2. The length of the CDR3 is 15 residues. With V trimmed by 6 bases and J by 1 base, 4 bases remained unmatched. Germline CDR1 SNHLY, CDR2 FYNNEI. Variable domain in full (rest from reference TRBV2 and TRBJ2-1): EPEVTQTPSHQVTQMGQEVILRCVPISNHLYFYWYRQILGQKVEFLVSFYNNEISEKSEIFDDQFSVERPDGSNFTLKIRSTKLEDSAMYFCASRGLAVSYNEQFFGPGTRLTVL.

The sample holds a few counts of this clone. This chain links TRBV5-1 with TRBJ1-6; D is perhaps TRBD1 (6 bases). V gave up 3 bases and J gave up 10 bases, with 17 bases separating them. The CDR3 contains 15 residues. Germline assignment: CDR1 SGHRS and CDR2 YFSETQ. The CDR3 is CASSSLGAGQSPLHF. In DNA, the CDR3 is TGCGCCAGCAGCTCCCTGGGGGCAGGGCAGTCACCCCTCCACTTT.

This clone appeared a few times. In the same sample, other DNA sequences code for this CDR3. The V call is TRBV28, the J call TRBJ2-1, with D possibly TRBD2 on 5 matching bases. V was clipped by 8 bases and J by 1 base, with 9 bases between them. Germline V CDR1 and CDR2: MDHEN, SYDVKM. The CDR3 is 13 residues long. The CDR3, as DNA: TGTGCCAGCGGAGGAGGTTCCTACAATGAGCAGTTCTTC. It is translated as CASGGGSYNEQFF.

Comments on this clone: Other nucleotide sequences in the sample specify the same CDR3. This chain uses TRBV5-1 with TRBJ1-4, with 9 nucleotides matching TRBD1. Germline CDR1 SGHRS, CDR2 YFSETQ. The V segment lost 0 bases and the J segment 5 bases; nucleotides outside the gene matches: 2. CDR3 size: 15 residues. The DNA of the CDR3 is TGCGCCAGCAGCTTGGCCGGGACAGGGAATGAAAAACTGTTTTTT. This gives the protein CASSLAGTGNEKLFF.

The rearrangement joins TRBV7-3 to TRBJ2-2, with D possibly TRBD1 on 5 matching bases. The length of the CDR3 is 15 residues. CDR1 SGHTA and CDR2 FQGTGA come from the germline V gene. Trimming removed 0 bases at V and 2 bases at J, with 7 bases between. The CDR3 sequence: CASSLTGPNTGELFF. CDR3 DNA sequence: TGTGCCAGCAGCTTAACGGGGCCCAACACCGGGGAGCTGTTTTTT.

The rearrangement links TRBV19 to TRBJ2-7, with 15 bases aligning to TRBD2. The CDR3 loop spans 15 amino acids. The trim removed 6 bases at V and 5 bases at J, leaving 5 bases unmatched. The germline V gene encodes CDR1 LNHDA and CDR2 SQIVND (reference sequence). The CDR3 here is CASRKGLAGGNEQYF. The CDR3 coding sequence is TGTGCCAGTAGGAAAGGACTAGCGGGAGGGAACGAGCAGTACTTC.

CDR3 DNA: TGTGCCAGCTCACCAGAGAAGCGGGAGGGCCGATGGGATGAGCAGTTCTTC. It translates to CASSPEKREGRWDEQFF. The chain couples TRBV18 to TRBJ2-1, with 10 bases identical to TRBD2. V was pared by 2 bases and J by 8 bases, with 12 bases of the junction left unmatched. Germline V CDR1 and CDR2: KGHSH, LQKENI. This CDR3 is built from 17 residues.

CDR3: CASSLAPGTSGHNEQFF. The CDR3 region has the DNA TGTGCCAGCAGCTTAGCCCCCGGGACTAGCGGACACAATGAGCAGTTCTTC. This chain uses TRBV7-7 with TRBJ2-1; 11 bases are shared with TRBD2. Germline lookup yields CDR1 SSHAT and CDR2 FNYEAQ (reference sequence). CDR3 length: 17 residues. The V segment lost 0 bases and the J segment 5 bases; nucleotides outside the gene matches: 6.

The chain uses TRBV7-6 and TRBJ2-5; D not resolved. V was shortened by 5 bases and J by 5 bases, with 9 bases between the two germline ends. Germline-derived CDR1 and CDR2 are SGHVS and FNYEAQ. The CDR3 totals 12 residues. CDR3 DNA: TGTGCCAGCAGCCGGTACCGTGAGACCCAGTACTTC. It encodes CASSRYRETQYF.

The rearrangement uses TRBV5-6 and TRBJ2-1, with TRBD2 matching 8 bases. Germline-derived CDR1 and CDR2 are SGHDT and YYEEEE. The J segment lost 3 bases and the V segment lost 4 bases, leaving 9 bases of the junction unmatched. This CDR3 is 16 amino acids long. CDR3 in amino acids: CASSPGAGAHYNEQFF. The CDR3 bases are TGTGCCAGCAGCCCTGGAGCGGGAGCTCACTACAATGAGCAGTTCTTC.

The chain links TRBV7-8 to TRBJ2-7; weak D call: TRBD2 (5 bases). Germline CDR1 and CDR2: SGHVS and FQNEAQ. The CDR3 is 15 amino acids. With 0 bases removed from V and 2 bases from J, the gap between germline ends came to 11 bases. Written as DNA, the CDR3 is TGTGCCAGCAGCTTAGCTGAGGGTCTGGCCTACGAGCAGTACTTC. Translated, it gives CASSLAEGLAYEQYF.

On this clone itself: Other DNA sequences within the sample encode an identical CDR3. This rearrangement joins TRBV5-1 to TRBJ2-1, with D unresolved. This CDR3 comprises 15 residues. The germline V gene encodes CDR1 SGHRS and CDR2 YFSETQ. Between the trimmed V and J ends, which lost 0 bases and 0 bases, there was a span of 7 bases. CDR3 in DNA: TGCGCCAGCAGCTTGGACCCGAGCTCCTACAATGAGCAGTTCTTC. The encoded protein is CASSLDPSSYNEQFF.

This chain connects TRBV7-9 to TRBJ2-6, with D possibly matching TRBD1 (5 bases). CDR3 size: 17 residues. Between the trimmed V and J ends, which lost 5 bases and 0 bases, there was a span of 14 bases. Germline values: CDR1 SEHNR, CDR2 FQNEAQ (reference sequence). CDR3: CASSPIGRGSGANVLTF. CDR3 nucleotide sequence: TGTGCCAGCAGCCCTATAGGTAGGGGCTCTGGGGCCAACGTCCTGACTTTC. The full variable domain, with the rest looked up from reference TRBV7-9 and TRBJ2-6, is DTGVSQNPRHKITKRGQNVTFRCDPISEHNRLYWYRQTLGQGPEFLTYFQNEAQLEKSRLLSDRFSAERPKGSFSTLEIQRTEQGDSAMYLCASSPIGRGSGANVLTFGAGSRLTVL.